These 20 T cell receptor beta chains originate from one sample sequenced in a study of shared clonotypes between healthy human individuals. Clones were sequenced by immunoSEQ multiplex PCR, and TCRdb holds only the in-frame ones, with some missing. The data show some 200,000 clones, roughly 70% seen once. Sequenced input: memory CD4+ T cells sorted from blood. Subset defined: CD45RA-negative fraction. These receptors were collected from a man between 25 and 39 years old in good health.

This clone was counted between two and nine times. The chain couples TRBV10-3 to TRBJ1-1; D uncertain. The CDR3 totals 12 residues. Germline CDR1 and CDR2: ENHRY and SYGVKD. Trimming cost V 6 bases and J 0 bases, with 5 bases left between them. CDR3 in DNA: TGTGCCATCAGCGATATGAACACTGAAGCTTTCTTT. This translates into CAISDMNTEAFF.

The CDR3 protein is CASSEDSSYNEQFF. The DNA of the CDR3 is TGTGCCAGCAGTGAAGACAGTTCCTACAATGAGCAGTTCTTC. The rearrangement joins TRBV2 to TRBJ2-1; the D is unclear. This CDR3 comprises 14 residues. Germline V gives CDR1 SNHLY, CDR2 FYNNEI. V was cut by 1 base and J by 1 base, with 5 bases left in between.

As for this clone: The sample carries other DNA sequences with the same CDR3. V gene TRBV20-1 combines with J gene TRBJ2-5; D gene ambiguous. Germline V gene sequence: CDR1 DFQATT, CDR2 SNEGSKA (reference sequence). Deletions cut 3 bases from V and 5 bases from J, with 7 bases between. The CDR3 runs to 11 residues. The CDR3 region is CSARIGETQYF. The CDR3 nucleotides are TGCAGTGCTAGGATTGGTGAGACCCAGTACTTC.

V and J are TRBV18 and TRBJ2-1, with 8 bases matching TRBD1. Germline trimming cut 0 bases from V and 9 bases from J; bases unmatched to any gene: 7. The germline V gene has CDR1 KGHSH and CDR2 LQKENI. The CDR3 runs to 15 residues. In DNA form, the CDR3 reads TGTGCCAGCTCACCACCGACAGGGGCCCAGGGTGAGCAGTTCTTC. Translation gives CASSPPTGAQGEQFF.

V is TRBV13 and J is TRBJ1-2; maybe TRBD1 (5 bases). CDR3 length: 15 amino acids. The germline V and J ends were trimmed by 5 bases and 4 bases, with 17 bases remaining between them. Germline assignment: CDR1 PRHDT and CDR2 FYEKMQ (reference sequence). Here the CDR3 reads CASSPRPGDPYGYTF. The CDR3 DNA sequence: TGTGCCAGCAGCCCACGCCCCGGGGACCCCTATGGCTACACCTTC.

The sample holds a few counts of this clone. At one end the junction does not follow the germline gene, possibly because of a read error. The rearrangement joins TRBV7-3 to TRBJ2-7; D uncertain. Germline lookup yields CDR1 SGHTA and CDR2 FQGTGA. The CDR3 runs 12 residues. CDR3: CAGMGWQDLRGF. As DNA, the CDR3 is TGTGCCGGAATGGGTTGGCAGGACCTACGTGGCTTC. The whole variable domain, filled in from reference TRBV7-3 and TRBJ2-7, reads GAGVSQTPSNKVTEKGKYVELRCDPISGHTALYWYRQSLGQGPEFLIYFQGTGAADDSGLPNDRFFAVRPEGSVSTLKIQRTERGDSAVYLCAGMGWQDLRGFGPGTRLTVT.

The count of this clone is one. This sample also contains other DNA sequences that code for the same CDR3. The V gene is TRBV7-2, the J gene TRBJ2-3, with D possibly TRBD1 on 6 matching bases. The CDR3 loop spans 13 amino acids. Trimming took 5 bases from V and 6 from J, leaving 12 bases between them. Germline values: CDR1 SGHTA, CDR2 FQGNSA. The CDR3 region is CASSRNRADTQYF. The CDR3, as DNA: TGTGCCAGCAGCCGGAACAGGGCGGATACGCAGTATTTT.

This clone has a single count. V and J are TRBV5-1 and TRBJ2-3, with unresolved D. This CDR3 is built from 14 residues. Germline CDR1 is SGHRS and CDR2 is YFSETQ. V lost 1 base and J 3 bases, leaving 9 bases between the germline ends. The CDR3 region has the DNA TGCGCCAGCAGCTTGTACGTTCAAACAGATACGCAGTATTTT. Protein: CASSLYVQTDTQYF.

The chain joins TRBV6-5 to TRBJ1-1, with D perhaps matching TRBD1 (5 bases). Germline lookup yields CDR1 MNHEY and CDR2 SVGAGI. V dropped 5 bases and J dropped 8 bases, with 12 bases sitting between them. The CDR3 spans 12 residues. The CDR3 spells CASSRGTNEAFF. The CDR3 nucleotides are TGTGCCAGCAGTCGGGGGACCAACGAAGCTTTCTTT.

This chain links TRBV5-1 with TRBJ2-7; tentatively, D is TRBD1 (6 bases). Between the trimmed V and J ends, which lost 4 bases and 2 bases, there was a span of 10 bases. This CDR3 is built from 13 residues. Germline values: CDR1 SGHRS, CDR2 YFSETQ. Written as DNA, the CDR3 is TGCGCCAGCAGCCCCGCAGGGGCCTACGAGCAGTACTTC. Translating gives CASSPAGAYEQYF.

V is TRBV27 and J is TRBJ2-5; D might be TRBD2 (6 bases). V was pared by 2 bases and J by 5 bases, with 12 bases between. Germline assignment: CDR1 MNHEY and CDR2 SMNVEV (reference sequence). This CDR3 comprises 14 residues. The CDR3 DNA follows: TGTGCCAGCAGTTTAAGTCGTCTAGCGGAGACCCAGTACTTC. This translates into CASSLSRLAETQYF.

This chain connects TRBV27 to TRBJ1-2; 10 positions agree with TRBD1. The CDR3 sequence is 13 residues long. Germline CDR1 MNHEY, CDR2 SMNVEV (reference sequence). Losses at the gene ends were 6 bases for V and 5 bases for J; bases not matched to a gene: 3. CDR3 nucleotides: TGTGCCAGCAGCCGGGACAGGGGATATGGCTACACCTTC. This sequence encodes CASSRDRGYGYTF.

The gene calls are TRBV29-1 and TRBJ2-3, with D perhaps TRBD1 (5 bases). The CDR3 is 12 residues long. The V gene's germline CDR1 is SQVTM and CDR2 ANQGSEA. Trimming cost V 4 bases and J 4 bases, with 9 bases left between them. The CDR3 DNA follows: TGCAGCGTTGCCCAGGGCGCAGATACGCAGTATTTT. This encodes CSVAQGADTQYF.

This clone was counted only a few times. This sample also contains other DNA sequences that code for the same CDR3. This chain joins TRBV29-1 and TRBJ2-7; TRBD1 matches 10 bases. V dropped 4 bases and J dropped 4; count of bases not matched to a gene: 1. Germline V gives CDR1 SQVTM, CDR2 ANQGSEA. This CDR3 spans 12 amino acids. The CDR3 DNA reads as TGCAGCGTTGGGGACAGGGGTTACGAGCAGTACTTC. Encoded protein: CSVGDRGYEQYF.

Only a few counts were recorded for this clone. This chain connects TRBV18 to TRBJ2-1, with D perhaps matching TRBD2 (6 bases). Trimming pared 5 bases from V and 13 bases from J, leaving 18 bases between. CDR3 length equals 13 residues. Looked up from germline, CDR1 is KGHSH and CDR2 is LQKENI. The CDR3 loop is CASSTWTGVSQFF. The CDR3 region has the DNA TGTGCCAGCTCAACTTGGACGGGGGTTTCTCAGTTCTTC.

The chain is built from TRBV10-1 and TRBJ2-2; TRBD2 is a possible D gene (6 bases). The CDR3 sequence is 14 residues long. The germline gives CDR1 WNHNN, CDR2 SYGVQD (reference sequence). Trimming shortened V by 4 bases and J by 0 bases, and 6 bases separated the two germline ends. DNA for the CDR3: TGCGCCAGCAGTGCGGGGGCGAACACCGGGGAGCTGTTTTTT. As protein: CASSAGANTGELFF.

This chain connects TRBV7-6 to TRBJ2-2; TRBD2 is a possible D gene (5 bases). The germline CDR1 and CDR2 sequences are SGHVS and FNYEAQ. V dropped 1 base and J dropped 6 bases, with 9 bases sitting between them. The CDR3 spans 14 residues. The CDR3 sequence: CASSLDGIAGELFF. The CDR3 DNA reads TGTGCCAGCAGCTTAGACGGGATCGCCGGGGAGCTGTTTTTT.

This chain joins TRBV11-2 and TRBJ2-7, with TRBD2 identical over 10 bases. The CDR3 length is 16 residues. The trim removed 4 bases at V and 3 bases at J, leaving 9 bases unmatched. Germline CDR1 and CDR2: SGHAT and FQNNGV. CDR3 nucleotides: TGTGCCAGCAGCTGCCCCTACTCTAGCGGGGGCTACGAGCAGTACTTC. Amino acids: CASSCPYSSGGYEQYF.

The chain uses TRBV7-3 and TRBJ1-3; D call uncertain. The germline V and J ends were trimmed by 2 bases and 6 bases, with 11 bases remaining between them. The CDR3 is made up of 14 amino acids. Germline CDR1 SGHTA, CDR2 FQGTGA. CDR3 sequence: CASSLSGDLNTIYF. The CDR3 DNA reads as TGTGCCAGCAGCTTATCTGGAGATTTAAACACCATATATTTT.

The chain recombines TRBV5-4 with TRBJ2-1; 11 bases match TRBD2. The CDR3 length is 16 residues. Germline V CDR1 and CDR2: SGHNT, YYREEE (reference sequence). The J segment lost 4 bases and the V segment lost 4 bases, leaving 7 bases of the junction unmatched. The CDR3: CASSPTGTSGYNEQFF. The CDR3, as DNA: TGTGCCAGCAGCCCGACCGGGACTAGCGGATACAATGAGCAGTTCTTC. The entire variable domain, with the rest obtained from reference TRBV5-4 and TRBJ2-1, is as follows: ETGVTQSPTHLIKTRGQQVTLRCSSQSGHNTVSWYQQALGQGPQFIFQYYREEENGRGNFPPRFSGLQFPNYSSELNVNALELDDSALYLCASSPTGTSGYNEQFFGPGTRLTVL.